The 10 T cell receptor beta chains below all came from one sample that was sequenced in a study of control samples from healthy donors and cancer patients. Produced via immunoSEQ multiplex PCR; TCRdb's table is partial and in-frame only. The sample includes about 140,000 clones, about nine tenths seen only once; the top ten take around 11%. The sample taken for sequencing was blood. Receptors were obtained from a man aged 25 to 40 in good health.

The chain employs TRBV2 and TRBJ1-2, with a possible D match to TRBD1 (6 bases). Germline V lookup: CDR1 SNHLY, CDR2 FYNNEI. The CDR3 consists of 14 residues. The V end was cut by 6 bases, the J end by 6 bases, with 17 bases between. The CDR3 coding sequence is TGTGCCAGCAGCAAGGACAGAAATATTAATGGCTACACCTTC. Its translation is CASSKDRNINGYTF.

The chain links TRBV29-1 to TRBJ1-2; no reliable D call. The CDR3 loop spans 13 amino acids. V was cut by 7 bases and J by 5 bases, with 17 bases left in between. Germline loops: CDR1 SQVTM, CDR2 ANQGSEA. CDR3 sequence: CSALIGGEYGYTF. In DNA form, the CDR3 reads TGCAGCGCCTTAATTGGAGGCGAGTATGGCTACACCTTC.

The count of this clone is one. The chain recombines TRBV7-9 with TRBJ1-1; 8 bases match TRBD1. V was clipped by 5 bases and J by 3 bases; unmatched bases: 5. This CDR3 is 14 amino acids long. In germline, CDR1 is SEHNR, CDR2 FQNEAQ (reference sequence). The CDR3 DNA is TGTGCCAGCAGCCACCAGGGGGCTTACACTGAAGCTTTCTTT. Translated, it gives CASSHQGAYTEAFF.

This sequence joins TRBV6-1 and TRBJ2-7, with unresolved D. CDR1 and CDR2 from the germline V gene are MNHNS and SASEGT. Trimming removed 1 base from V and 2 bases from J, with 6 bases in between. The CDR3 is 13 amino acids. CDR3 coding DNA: TGTGCCAGCAGTGAAGGAGAGACCTACGAGCAGTACTTC. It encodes CASSEGETYEQYF.

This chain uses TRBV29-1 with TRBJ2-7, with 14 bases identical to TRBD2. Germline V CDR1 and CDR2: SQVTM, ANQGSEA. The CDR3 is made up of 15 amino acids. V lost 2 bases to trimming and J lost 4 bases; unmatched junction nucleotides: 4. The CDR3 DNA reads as TGCAGCGTTGAACTGACTAGCGGGAGGGCATACGAGCAGTACTTC. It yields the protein CSVELTSGRAYEQYF.

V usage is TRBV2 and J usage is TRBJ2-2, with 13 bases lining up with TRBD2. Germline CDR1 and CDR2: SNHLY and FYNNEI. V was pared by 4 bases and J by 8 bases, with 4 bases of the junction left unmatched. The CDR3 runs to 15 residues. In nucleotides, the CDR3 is TGTGCCAGCAGTGCTCGGACTAGCGGGGGTGGGGAGCTGTTTTTT. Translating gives CASSARTSGGGELFF.

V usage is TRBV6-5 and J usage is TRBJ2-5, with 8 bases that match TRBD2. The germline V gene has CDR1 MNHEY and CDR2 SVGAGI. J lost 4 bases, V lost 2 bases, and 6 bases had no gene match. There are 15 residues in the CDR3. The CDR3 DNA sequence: TGTGCCAGCAGTTACCCCGGGGGGGCTGCAGAGACCCAGTACTTC. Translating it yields CASSYPGGAAETQYF.

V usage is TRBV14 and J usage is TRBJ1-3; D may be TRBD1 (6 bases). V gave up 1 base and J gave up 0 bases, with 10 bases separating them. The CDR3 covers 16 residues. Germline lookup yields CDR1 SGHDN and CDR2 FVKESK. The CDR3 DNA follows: TGTGCCAGCAGCCAAGTTAGACAGGTCTCTGGAAACACCATATATTTT. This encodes CASSQVRQVSGNTIYF.

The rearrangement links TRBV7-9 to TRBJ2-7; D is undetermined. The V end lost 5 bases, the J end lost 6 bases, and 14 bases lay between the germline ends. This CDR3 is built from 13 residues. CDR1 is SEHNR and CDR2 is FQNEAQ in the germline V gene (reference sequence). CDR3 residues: CASSPSGFREQYF. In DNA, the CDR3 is TGTGCCAGCAGCCCTTCGGGCTTCCGCGAGCAGTACTTC.

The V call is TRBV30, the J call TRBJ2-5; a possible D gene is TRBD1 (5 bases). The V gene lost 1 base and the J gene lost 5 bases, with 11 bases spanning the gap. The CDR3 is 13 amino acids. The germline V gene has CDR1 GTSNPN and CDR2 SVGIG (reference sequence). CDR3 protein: CAWSARVRETQYF. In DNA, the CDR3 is TGTGCCTGGAGTGCCAGGGTTAGGGAGACCCAGTACTTC.